This T cell receptor beta chain was captured in a study of blood T cell repertoires in COVID-19. Whole-study context: Acute and convalescent COVID-19 specimens originated in the United States, Italy and Spain.

Method: immunoSEQ multiplex PCR; TCRdb's copy keeps in-frame clones and lacks some. This table has hundreds of thousands of clones, around 84% appearing once. The V gene lost 5 bases and the J gene lost 2 bases, with 9 bases spanning the gap. The length of the CDR3 is 13 residues. This receptor was obtained from a middle-aged man who had been exposed to COVID-19. The chain employs TRBV12-3 or TRBV12-4 and TRBJ1-2; perhaps TRBD1 as D (6 bases). Specimen: PBMCs or T cells enriched from blood (not recorded which). CDR3 coding DNA: TGTGCCAGCAGTACGACAGGCAACTATGGCTACACCTTC. Protein: CASSTTGNYGYTF.